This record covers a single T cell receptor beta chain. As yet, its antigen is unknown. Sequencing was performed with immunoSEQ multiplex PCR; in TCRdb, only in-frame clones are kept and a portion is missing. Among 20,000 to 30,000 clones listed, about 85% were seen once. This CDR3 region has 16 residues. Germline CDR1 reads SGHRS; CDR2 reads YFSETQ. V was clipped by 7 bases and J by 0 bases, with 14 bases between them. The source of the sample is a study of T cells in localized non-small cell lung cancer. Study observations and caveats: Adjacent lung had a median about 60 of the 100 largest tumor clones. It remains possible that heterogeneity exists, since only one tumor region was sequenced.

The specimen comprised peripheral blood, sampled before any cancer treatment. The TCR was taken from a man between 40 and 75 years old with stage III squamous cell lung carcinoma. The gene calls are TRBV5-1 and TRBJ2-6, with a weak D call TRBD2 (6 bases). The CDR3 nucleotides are TGCGCCAGCGCGGGGACTGGTGACTCTGGGGCCAACGTCCTGACTTTC. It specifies CASAGTGDSGANVLTF.